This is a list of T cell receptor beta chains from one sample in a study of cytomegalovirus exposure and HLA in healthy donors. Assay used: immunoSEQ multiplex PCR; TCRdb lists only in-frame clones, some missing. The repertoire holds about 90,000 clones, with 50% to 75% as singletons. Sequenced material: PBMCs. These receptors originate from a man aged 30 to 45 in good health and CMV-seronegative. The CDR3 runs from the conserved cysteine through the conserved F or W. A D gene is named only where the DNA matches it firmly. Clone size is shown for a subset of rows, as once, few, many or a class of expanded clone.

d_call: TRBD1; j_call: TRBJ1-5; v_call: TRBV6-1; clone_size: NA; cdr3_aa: CASTTGGASNQPQHF; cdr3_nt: TGTGCCAGCACAACAGGGGGGGCCAGCAATCAGCCCCAGCATTTT
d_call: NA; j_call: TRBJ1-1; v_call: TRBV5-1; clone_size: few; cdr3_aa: CASSGNLGGADTEAFF; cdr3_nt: TGCGCCAGCAGCGGAAATCTTGGGGGCGCGGACACTGAAGCTTTCTTT
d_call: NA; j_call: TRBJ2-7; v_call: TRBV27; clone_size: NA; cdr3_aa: CASSLGRGYEQYF; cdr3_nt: TGTGCCAGCAGTTTGGGCAGGGGCTACGAGCAGTACTTC
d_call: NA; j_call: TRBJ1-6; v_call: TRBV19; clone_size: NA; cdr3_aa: CASSKGQLSSSPLHF; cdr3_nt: TGTGCCAGTAGTAAAGGACAGCTCTCTTCATCACCCCTCCACTTT
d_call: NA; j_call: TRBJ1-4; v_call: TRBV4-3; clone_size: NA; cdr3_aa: CASSQGHGDEKLFF; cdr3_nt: TGCGCCAGCAGCCAAGGCCACGGGGATGAAAAACTGTTTTTT
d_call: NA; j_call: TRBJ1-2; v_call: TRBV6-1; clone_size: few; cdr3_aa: CASSVEGGAGYGYTF; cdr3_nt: TGTGCCAGCAGTGTAGAGGGGGGGGCGGGCTATGGCTACACCTTC
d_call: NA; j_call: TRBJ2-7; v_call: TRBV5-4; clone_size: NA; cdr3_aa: CASRGATGPYEQYF; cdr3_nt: TGTGCCAGCAGGGGGGCGACAGGTCCCTACGAGCAGTACTTC
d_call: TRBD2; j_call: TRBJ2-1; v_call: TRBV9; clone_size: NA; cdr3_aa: CASSVGTSGYNEQFF; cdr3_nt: TGTGCCAGCAGCGTAGGGACTAGCGGATACAATGAGCAGTTCTTC
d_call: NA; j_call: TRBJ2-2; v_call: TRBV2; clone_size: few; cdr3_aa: CASSERGWDSGELFF; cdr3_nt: TGTGCCAGCAGTGAGAGGGGGTGGGATTCCGGGGAGCTGTTTTTT
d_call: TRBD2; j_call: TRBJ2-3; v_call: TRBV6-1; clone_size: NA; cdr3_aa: CASSESGRADTQYF; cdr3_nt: TGTGCCAGCAGTGAAAGCGGGAGGGCAGATACGCAGTATTTT
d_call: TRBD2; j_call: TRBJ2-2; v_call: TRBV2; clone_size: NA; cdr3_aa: CASRALAGETITGELFF; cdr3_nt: TGTGCCAGCAGGGCTCTAGCGGGGGAGACGATTACCGGGGAGCTGTTTTTT
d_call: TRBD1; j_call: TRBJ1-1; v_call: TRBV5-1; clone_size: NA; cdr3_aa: CASSKTTGILEAFF; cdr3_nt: TGCGCCAGCAGCAAAACGACAGGGATTCTTGAAGCTTTCTTT
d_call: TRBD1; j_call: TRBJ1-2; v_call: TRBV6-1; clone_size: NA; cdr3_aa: CASSVDRDSFYGYTF; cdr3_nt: TGTGCCAGCAGTGTGGACCGGGACAGCTTCTATGGCTACACCTTC
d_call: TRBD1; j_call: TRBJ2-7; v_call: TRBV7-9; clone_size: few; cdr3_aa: CASSFTGQGAYEQYF; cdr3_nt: TGTGCCAGCAGCTTCACGGGACAGGGGGCCTACGAGCAGTACTTC
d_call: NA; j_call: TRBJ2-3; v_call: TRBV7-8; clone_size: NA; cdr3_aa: CASSRRPGWTDTQYF; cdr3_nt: TGTGCCAGCAGCCGTCGACCCGGGTGGACAGATACGCAGTATTTT
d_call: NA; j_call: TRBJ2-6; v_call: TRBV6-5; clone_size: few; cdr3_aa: CASSYDNSGANVLTF; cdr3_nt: TGTGCCAGCAGTTACGACAACTCTGGGGCCAACGTCCTGACTTTC
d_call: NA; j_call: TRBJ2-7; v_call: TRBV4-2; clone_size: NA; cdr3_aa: CASSQPGDYEQYF; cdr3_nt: TGTGCCAGCAGCCAACCGGGAGACTACGAGCAGTACTTC
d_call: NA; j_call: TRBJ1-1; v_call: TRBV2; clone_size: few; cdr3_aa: CASGQGLWTEAFF; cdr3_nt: TGTGCCAGCGGCCAGGGTTTATGGACTGAAGCTTTCTTT
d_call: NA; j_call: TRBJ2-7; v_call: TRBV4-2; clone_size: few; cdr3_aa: CASSQDWTQTYEQYF; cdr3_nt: TGTGCCAGCAGCCAAGATTGGACTCAAACCTACGAGCAGTACTTC
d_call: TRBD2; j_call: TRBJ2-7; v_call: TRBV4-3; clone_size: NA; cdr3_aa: CASSQDAQRGYEQYF; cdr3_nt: TGCGCCAGCAGCCAAGATGCTCAGCGGGGTTACGAGCAGTACTTC
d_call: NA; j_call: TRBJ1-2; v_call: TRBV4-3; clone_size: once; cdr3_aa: CASSQDTGYGYGYTF; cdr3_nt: TGCGCCAGCAGCCAAGATACGGGATACGGGTATGGCTACACCTTC
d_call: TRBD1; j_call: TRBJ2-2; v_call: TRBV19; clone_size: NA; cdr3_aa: CASRYDRVNGELFF; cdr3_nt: TGTGCCAGTAGATATGACAGGGTGAACGGGGAGCTGTTTTTT
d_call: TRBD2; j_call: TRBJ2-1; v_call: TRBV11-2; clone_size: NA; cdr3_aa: CASSLGKFELAGVYNEQFF; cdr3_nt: TGTGCCAGCAGCTTAGGAAAGTTTGAACTAGCGGGAGTGTACAATGAGCAGTTCTTC
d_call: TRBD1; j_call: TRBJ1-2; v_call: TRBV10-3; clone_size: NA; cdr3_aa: CAIRRQRTGGSYGYTF; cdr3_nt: TGTGCCATCAGAAGACAGAGGACAGGGGGCTCCTATGGCTACACCTTC
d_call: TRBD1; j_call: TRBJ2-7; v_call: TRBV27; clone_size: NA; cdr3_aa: CASSYGTGTLYEQYF; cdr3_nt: TGTGCCAGCAGTTACGGGACAGGGACCCTCTACGAGCAGTACTTC
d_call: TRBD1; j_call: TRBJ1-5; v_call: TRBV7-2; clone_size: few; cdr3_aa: CASSYDRGNQPQHF; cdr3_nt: TGTGCCAGCAGCTATGACAGGGGCAATCAGCCCCAGCATTTT
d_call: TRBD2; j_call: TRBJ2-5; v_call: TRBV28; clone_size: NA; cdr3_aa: CASSLTSGQETQYF; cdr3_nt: TGTGCCAGCAGTTTGACTAGCGGCCAAGAGACCCAGTACTTC
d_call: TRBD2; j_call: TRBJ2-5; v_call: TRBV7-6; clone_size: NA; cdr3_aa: CASSLAWGGTQYF; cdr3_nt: TGTGCCAGCAGCTTAGCCTGGGGGGGGACCCAGTACTTC
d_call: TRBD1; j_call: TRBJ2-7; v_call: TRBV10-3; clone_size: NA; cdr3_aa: CAISGQGQGYEQYF; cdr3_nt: TGTGCCATCAGTGGACAGGGTCAGGGCTACGAGCAGTACTTC
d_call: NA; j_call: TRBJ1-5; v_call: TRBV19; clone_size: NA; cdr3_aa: CASSVDRNQPQHF; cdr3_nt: TGTGCCAGTAGTGTCGACAGAAATCAGCCCCAGCATTTT
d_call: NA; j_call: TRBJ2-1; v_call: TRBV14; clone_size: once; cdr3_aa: CASSSISRDFDNEQFF; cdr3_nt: TGTGCCAGCAGCTCTATATCCCGGGACTTTGACAATGAGCAGTTCTTC
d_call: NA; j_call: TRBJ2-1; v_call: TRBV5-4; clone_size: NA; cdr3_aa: CASSPQRRSREQFF; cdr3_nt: TGTGCCAGCAGCCCCCAACGGAGGTCCAGGGAGCAGTTCTTC
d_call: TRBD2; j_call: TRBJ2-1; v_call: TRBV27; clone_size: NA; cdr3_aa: CASRVAGGRAKPSYNEQFF; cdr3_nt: TGTGCCAGCAGGGTAGCGGGGGGGAGAGCAAAGCCCTCCTACAATGAGCAGTTCTTC
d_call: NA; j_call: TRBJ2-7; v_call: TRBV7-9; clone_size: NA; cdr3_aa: CASSLSHEQYF; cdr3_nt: TGTGCCAGCAGCTTGAGCCACGAGCAGTACTTC
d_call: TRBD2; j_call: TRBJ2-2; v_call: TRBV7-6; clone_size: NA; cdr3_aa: CASSLGGLADTGELFF; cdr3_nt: TGTGCCAGCAGCTTAGGGGGACTAGCGGATACCGGGGAGCTGTTTTTT